This T cell receptor (beta chain) appears in the sequencing data of a study of glioma-infiltrating T cells after dendritic cell vaccination. On the study more broadly: Dendritic cell vaccination trial patients had either newly diagnosed or recurrent glioblastoma.

The table came from immunoSEQ multiplex PCR; TCRdb's copy has only in-frame clones and leaves some out. Among approximately 100,000 clones, around 80% were seen once, and the ten largest hold 5.5% to 7%. This clone was observed a handful of times. Trimming removed 7 bases at V and 8 bases at J, with 17 bases between. There are 14 residues in the CDR3. Germline CDR1 and CDR2: SNHLY and FYNNEI. This TCR was recovered from a human donor with glioblastoma. The chain combines TRBV2 with TRBJ1-4; D may be TRBD1 (5 bases). Sequenced material: blood, taken before dendritic cell vaccination. CDR3 nucleotide sequence: TGTGCCAGCACAACTGGAGGGGAGGGCGAAAAACTGTTTTTT. Protein product: CASTTGGEGEKLFF.